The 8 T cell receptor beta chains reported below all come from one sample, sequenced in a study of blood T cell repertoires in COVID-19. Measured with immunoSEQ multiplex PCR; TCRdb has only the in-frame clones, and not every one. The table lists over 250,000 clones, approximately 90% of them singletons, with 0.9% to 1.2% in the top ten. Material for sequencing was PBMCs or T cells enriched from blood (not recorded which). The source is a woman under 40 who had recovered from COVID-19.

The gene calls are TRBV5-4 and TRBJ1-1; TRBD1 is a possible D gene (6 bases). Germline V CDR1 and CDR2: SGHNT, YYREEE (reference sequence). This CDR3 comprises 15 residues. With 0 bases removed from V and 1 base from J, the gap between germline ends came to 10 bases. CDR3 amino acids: CASSLESGENTEAFF. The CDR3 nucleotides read TGTGCCAGCAGCTTGGAATCAGGGGAGAACACTGAAGCTTTCTTT.

DNA of the CDR3: TGTGCCAGCAGTTTTTCCAGGGCGAGATACGAGCAGTACTTC. Its translation is CASSFSRARYEQYF. The chain links TRBV28 to TRBJ2-7, with D perhaps matching TRBD1 (5 bases). The V gene's germline CDR1 is MDHEN and CDR2 SYDVKM. The germline V and J ends were trimmed by 3 bases and 4 bases, with 13 bases remaining between them. The CDR3 is made up of 14 amino acids. The whole variable domain, remainder taken from reference TRBV28 and TRBJ2-7, is DVKVTQSSRYLVKRTGEKVFLECVQDMDHENMFWYRQDPGLGLRLIYFSYDVKMKEKGDIPEGYSVSREKKERFSLILESASTNQTSMYLCASSFSRARYEQYFGPGTRLTVT.

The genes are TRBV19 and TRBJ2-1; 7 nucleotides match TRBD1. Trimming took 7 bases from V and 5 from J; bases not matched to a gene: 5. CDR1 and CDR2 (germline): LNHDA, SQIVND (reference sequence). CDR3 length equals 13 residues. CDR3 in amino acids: CASTQGDNNEQFF. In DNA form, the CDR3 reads TGTGCCAGTACCCAGGGGGACAACAATGAGCAGTTCTTC. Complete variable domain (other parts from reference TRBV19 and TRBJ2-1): DGGITQSPKYLFRKEGQNVTLSCEQNLNHDAMYWYRQDPGQGLRLIYYSQIVNDFQKGDIAEGYSVSREKKESFPLTVTSAQKNPTAFYLCASTQGDNNEQFFGPGTRLTVL.

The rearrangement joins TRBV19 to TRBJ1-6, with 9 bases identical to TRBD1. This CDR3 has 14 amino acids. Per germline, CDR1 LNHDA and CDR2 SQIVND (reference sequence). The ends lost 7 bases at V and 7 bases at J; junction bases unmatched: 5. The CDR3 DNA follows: TGTGCCAGTACCATTGGACAGGGGAATTCACCCCTCCACTTT. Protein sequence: CASTIGQGNSPLHF.

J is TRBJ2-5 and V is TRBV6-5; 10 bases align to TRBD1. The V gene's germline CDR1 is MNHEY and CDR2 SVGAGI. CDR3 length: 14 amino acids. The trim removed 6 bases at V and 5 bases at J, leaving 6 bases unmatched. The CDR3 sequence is CASSLTGGRETQYF. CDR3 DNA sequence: TGTGCCAGCAGCCTGACAGGGGGCAGGGAGACCCAGTACTTC.

The CDR3 nucleotides read TGTGCCAGCTCATCAGTTACTAGCGAGCAGTACTTC. It codes for CASSSVTSEQYF. The rearrangement uses TRBV18 and TRBJ2-7, with D maybe TRBD2 (5 bases). Germline V CDR1 and CDR2: KGHSH, LQKENI. V was cut by 5 bases and J by 6 bases, with 11 bases left in between. This CDR3 contains 12 residues.

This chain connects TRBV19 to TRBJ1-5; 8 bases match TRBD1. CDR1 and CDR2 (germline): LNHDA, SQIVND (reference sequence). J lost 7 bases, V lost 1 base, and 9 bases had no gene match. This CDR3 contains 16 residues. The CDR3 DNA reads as TGTGCCAGTAGTATAGCGGACAGGGAAGGAAGGCAGCCCCAGCATTTT. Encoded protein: CASSIADREGRQPQHF.

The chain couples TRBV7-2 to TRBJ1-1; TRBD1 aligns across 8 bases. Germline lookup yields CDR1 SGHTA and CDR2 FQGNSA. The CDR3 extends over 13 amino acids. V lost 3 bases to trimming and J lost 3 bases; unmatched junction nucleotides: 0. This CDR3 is CASSLTGDTEAFF. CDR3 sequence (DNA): TGTGCCAGCAGCTTGACAGGGGACACTGAAGCTTTCTTT.